The subject of this entry is one T cell receptor beta chain. The study recruited people aged about 18 to 89 years across approximately 24 US areas. The data stem from a study of blood T cell repertoires in COVID-19. Study information: In each case, the material was cDNA or gDNA derived from T cells, B-cell-depleted T cells, or PBMCs.

Germline trimming cut 2 bases from V and 9 bases from J; bases unmatched to any gene: 11. The CDR3 is 15 residues long. Germline V gene lookup returns CDR1 GTSNPN and CDR2 SVGIG (reference sequence). The table came from immunoSEQ multiplex PCR; TCRdb's copy has only in-frame clones and leaves some out. The sample lists about 160,000 clones; 82% were seen once. This TCR derives from a man between 60 and 70 years old who had recovered from COVID-19. The rearrangement uses TRBV30 and TRBJ1-4; 8 nucleotides agree with TRBD1. Sequencing was done on a sample of PBMCs or T cells enriched from blood (not recorded which). The CDR3 reads CAWSLGQGAFQKLFF. In DNA form, the CDR3 reads TGTGCCTGGAGTCTAGGGCAGGGGGCCTTTCAAAAACTGTTTTTT.